A single sample gave rise to the 31 T cell receptor beta chains below, sequenced in a study of cytomegalovirus exposure and HLA in healthy donors. 13 Jbeta primers and 60 Vbeta primers were used for the PCR. Using immunoSEQ multiplex PCR, the repertoire was profiled, and TCRdb retains in-frame clones only, with some absent. Of around 150,000 clones listed, approximately 80% are singletons. Sequencing was performed on PBMCs. The receptors were gathered from a woman between 35 and 50 years old in good health and CMV-seronegative.

This clone has only a few counts. This chain joins TRBV25-1 and TRBJ1-3, with 7 bases lining up with TRBD1. The CDR3 consists of 17 residues. The V gene's germline CDR1 is MGHDK and CDR2 SYGVNS. J was trimmed by 3 bases and V by 9 bases; bases with no gene match: 17. The CDR3 spells CASPIQGIIFDGNTIYF. The DNA of the CDR3 is TGTGCCAGTCCGATACAGGGGATAATCTTTGATGGAAACACCATATATTTT.

Here the CDR3 reads CASPLGGLGEQYF. In nucleotides, the CDR3 is TGTGCCAGCCCGTTGGGGGGACTCGGTGAGCAGTACTTC. The J gene is TRBJ2-7, the V gene TRBV5-4; D possibly corresponds to TRBD2 (6 bases). V shed 7 bases and J shed 7 bases, with 18 bases lying between them. Germline V gene sequence: CDR1 SGHNT, CDR2 YYREEE (reference sequence). This CDR3 has 13 residues.

V is TRBV6-5 and J is TRBJ1-2; D perhaps matches TRBD1 (6 bases). V lost 2 bases and J 7 bases, leaving 14 bases between the germline ends. The CDR3 is 14 residues long. CDR1 MNHEY and CDR2 SVGAGI come from the germline V gene. CDR3 sequence (DNA): TGTGCCAGCAGTTACACAGTGGGGGCGATTGGCTACACCTTC. This sequence encodes CASSYTVGAIGYTF.

V usage is TRBV4-1 and J usage is TRBJ1-4; the match to TRBD1 covers 11 bases. This CDR3 contains 15 residues. The V and J ends lost 5 bases and 5 bases, in that order; junction bases with no gene match: 4. The germline gives CDR1 MGHRA, CDR2 YSYEKL. The CDR3 DNA reads TGCGCCAGCAGCACGGACAGGGGGCGGAATGAAAAACTGTTTTTT. Protein: CASSTDRGRNEKLFF.

This clone occurred a few times. The V and J genes are TRBV2 and TRBJ2-5, with TRBD2 as a possible D gene (5 bases). The CDR3 is made up of 14 amino acids. Trimming cost V 5 bases and J 0 bases, with 10 bases left between them. Germline loops: CDR1 SNHLY, CDR2 FYNNEI. In nucleotides, the CDR3 is TGTGCCAGCAGTCTGGACTTGTACCAAGAGACCCAGTACTTC. Translation: CASSLDLYQETQYF.

The chain combines TRBV15 with TRBJ1-2, with a tentative D call TRBD1 (6 bases). V was clipped by 0 bases and J by 4 bases, with 15 bases between them. This CDR3 is built from 16 residues. CDR1 and CDR2 (germline): LNHNV, YYDKDF (reference sequence). CDR3 protein: CATSRDIGRGSYGYTF. Written as DNA, the CDR3 is TGTGCCACCAGCAGAGATATCGGCAGGGGTAGCTATGGCTACACCTTC.

This clone was observed a handful of times. The chain recombines TRBV7-3 with TRBJ2-1; TRBD2 agrees at 12 bases. The CDR3 consists of 14 residues. Germline V gives CDR1 SGHTA, CDR2 FQGTGA. The trim removed 5 bases at V and 9 bases at J, leaving 5 bases unmatched. Here the CDR3 reads CASSRTSGEGEQFF. Written as DNA, the CDR3 is TGTGCCAGCAGCCGGACTAGCGGGGAAGGTGAGCAGTTCTTC. The variable domain in full, with the rest retrieved from reference TRBV7-3 and TRBJ2-1, is GAGVSQTPSNKVTEKGKYVELRCDPISGHTALYWYRQSLGQGPEFLIYFQGTGAADDSGLPNDRFFAVRPEGSVSTLKIQRTERGDSAVYLCASSRTSGEGEQFFGPGTRLTVL.

This clone is a singleton in its sample. V and J are TRBV14 and TRBJ1-2; D may be TRBD1 (5 bases). Trimming removed 2 bases from V and 2 bases from J, with 12 bases in between. CDR3 length: 15 amino acids. In germline, CDR1 is SGHDN, CDR2 FVKESK. The CDR3 protein is CASSQWVGANYGYTF. CDR3 sequence (DNA): TGTGCCAGCAGCCAATGGGTAGGGGCGAACTATGGCTACACCTTC.

CDR3 in DNA: TGTGCCAGCAGCCCCGGGGGGGCCTCCTACAATGAGCAGTTCTTC. Translated: CASSPGGASYNEQFF. This chain joins TRBV9 and TRBJ2-1, with 8 nucleotides matching TRBD2. This CDR3 spans 15 amino acids. Germline V gene sequence: CDR1 SGDLS, CDR2 YYNGEE. The V segment lost 4 bases and the J segment 0 bases; nucleotides outside the gene matches: 3.

The chain recombines TRBV7-3 with TRBJ2-2, with 12 nucleotides matching TRBD1. Germline V gives CDR1 SGHTA, CDR2 FQGTGA. Unmatched junction bases numbered 6, after V lost 3 bases and J lost 4 bases. This CDR3 contains 17 residues. The DNA for the CDR3 is TGTGCCAGCAGCTTCTACGGGACAGGGGGCCTCACCGGGGAGCTGTTTTTT. Protein product: CASSFYGTGGLTGELFF.

This clone occurred a few times. The chain is built from TRBV28 and TRBJ1-2; TRBD1 might be the D (6 bases). Per germline, CDR1 MDHEN and CDR2 SYDVKM. The CDR3 loop spans 16 amino acids. Deletions cut 4 bases from V and 4 bases from J, with 19 bases between. CDR3 protein: CASSSPTTGSPYGYTF. The CDR3 nucleotides are TGTGCCAGCAGTTCCCCCACTACAGGGAGTCCCTATGGCTACACCTTC.

The chain combines TRBV11-2 with TRBJ2-5; 10 nucleotides agree with TRBD2. CDR1 is SGHAT and CDR2 is FQNNGV in the germline V gene. The CDR3 contains 13 residues. The V gene end was trimmed by 0 bases and the J gene end by 13 bases; junction bases not matched to a gene: 5. This CDR3 is CASSLDLAGVSYF. The CDR3 DNA follows: TGTGCCAGCAGCTTAGATCTAGCGGGAGTCTCGTACTTC.

The V call is TRBV5-1, the J call TRBJ2-3, with D uncertain. Trimming pared 0 bases from V and 0 bases from J, leaving 11 bases between. The CDR3 totals 16 residues. Germline loops: CDR1 SGHRS, CDR2 YFSETQ. Here the CDR3 reads CASSLAVSSSTDTQYF. The CDR3 DNA follows: TGCGCCAGCAGCTTGGCCGTATCCTCTAGCACAGATACGCAGTATTTT.

This clone was observed a few times. The gene calls are TRBV21-1 and TRBJ2-7; whether TRBD2, the table's D call, matches the DNA was not checked. TRBV21-1 is given as a pseudogene. CDR3 size: 15 residues. CDR3: CASSKRGLRMYEQYF. The CDR3 nucleotides are TGTGCCAGCAGCAAAAGAGGCTTGAGGATGTACGAGCAGTACTTC.

This chain connects TRBV7-9 to TRBJ1-5; no firm D call. Germline CDR1 SEHNR, CDR2 FQNEAQ (reference sequence). Deletions cut 1 base from V and 7 bases from J, with 11 bases between. CDR3 size: 14 residues. The CDR3 protein is CASSLGTESQPQHF. For the CDR3, the DNA is TGTGCCAGCAGCTTAGGAACAGAGTCACAGCCCCAGCATTTT.

The chain joins TRBV5-6 to TRBJ1-2; possible D gene TRBD1, 6 bases. The germline V gene has CDR1 SGHDT and CDR2 YYEEEE. V gave up 3 bases and J gave up 2 bases, with 8 bases separating them. CDR3 length: 13 amino acids. The CDR3 nucleotides read TGTGCCAGCAGCTCACAGGGAAACTATGGCTACACCTTC. It yields the protein CASSSQGNYGYTF.

The chain has TRBV4-3 and TRBJ1-4, with D possibly matching TRBD1 (5 bases). This CDR3 has 18 amino acids. V was pared by 4 bases and J by 0 bases, with 18 bases between. Looked up from germline, CDR1 is LGHNA and CDR2 is YSLEER. As DNA, the CDR3 is TGCGCCAGCAGCCCCCAGGGTAACCGTTGGGCAACTAATGAAAAACTGTTTTTT. Translation: CASSPQGNRWATNEKLFF.

V and J are TRBV5-6 and TRBJ2-1, with D possibly being TRBD2 (5 bases). Trimming removed 5 bases at V and 8 bases at J, with 11 bases between. Germline values: CDR1 SGHDT, CDR2 YYEEEE. The CDR3 is made up of 12 amino acids. CDR3 nucleotide sequence: TGTGCCAGCAGGGATGACGGGGATGAGCAGTTCTTC. The encoded protein is CASRDDGDEQFF.

The chain uses TRBV2 and TRBJ2-7, with D possibly matching TRBD1 (5 bases). The CDR3 extends over 15 amino acids. Trimming removed 6 bases from V and 1 base from J, with 16 bases in between. The germline CDR1 and CDR2 sequences are SNHLY and FYNNEI. CDR3 sequence reads: CASSPRARGSYEQYF. For the CDR3, the DNA is TGTGCCAGCAGCCCACGGGCTAGGGGATCCTACGAGCAGTACTTC.

The chain carries TRBV10-3 and TRBJ2-5; TRBD2 matches at 7 bases. CDR3 size: 13 residues. In germline, CDR1 is ENHRY, CDR2 SYGVKD. Trimming at V came to 5 bases and at J to 5 bases, leaving 5 bases not matched to a gene. The CDR3 is CAISSGAGETQYF. DNA of the CDR3: TGTGCCATCAGTAGCGGGGCTGGGGAGACCCAGTACTTC.

This clone was seen a single time. The V call is TRBV28, the J call TRBJ1-1; possible D gene TRBD1, 5 bases. The CDR3 extends over 14 amino acids. Deletions cut 6 bases from V and 2 bases from J, with 13 bases between. Germline CDR1 reads MDHEN; CDR2 reads SYDVKM. CDR3 nucleotide sequence: TGTGCCAGCAGACTTGGACACGTAAACACTGAAGCTTTCTTT. It specifies CASRLGHVNTEAFF. Filled out from reference TRBV28 and TRBJ1-1, the complete variable domain reads DVKVTQSSRYLVKRTGEKVFLECVQDMDHENMFWYRQDPGLGLRLIYFSYDVKMKEKGDIPEGYSVSREKKERFSLILESASTNQTSMYLCASRLGHVNTEAFFGQGTRLTVV.

This clone was seen more than once but under ten times. The CDR3 nucleotides are TGTGCCAGCAGTGCCGGACAGGGGACAAGAGATACGCAGTATTTT. This encodes CASSAGQGTRDTQYF. The chain has TRBV2 and TRBJ2-3, with 9 bases that match TRBD1. V dropped 4 bases and J dropped 5; count of bases not matched to a gene: 7. This CDR3 is built from 15 residues. CDR1 and CDR2 from the germline V gene are SNHLY and FYNNEI. Together with reference TRBV2 and TRBJ2-3, the CDR3 gives the full variable domain: EPEVTQTPSHQVTQMGQEVILRCVPISNHLYFYWYRQILGQKVEFLVSFYNNEISEKSEIFDDQFSVERPDGSNFTLKIRSTKLEDSAMYFCASSAGQGTRDTQYFGPGTRLTVL.

This chain links TRBV7-2 with TRBJ2-3; D gene ambiguous. The germline V gene encodes CDR1 SGHTA and CDR2 FQGNSA. CDR3 length equals 14 residues. Trimming took off 1 base at V and 4 bases at J, with 9 bases between the two ends. CDR3 protein: CASSLELRSDTQYF. In nucleotides, the CDR3 is TGTGCCAGCAGCTTAGAACTACGGTCAGATACGCAGTATTTT.

This rearrangement joins TRBV4-1 to TRBJ1-5, with no clear D. CDR3 length: 13 amino acids. The V and J ends lost 0 bases and 9 bases respectively, with 9 bases between them. Germline assignment: CDR1 MGHRA and CDR2 YSYEKL. As DNA, the CDR3 is TGCGCCAGCAGCCAAGAGAGCGGGTCGCCCCAGCATTTT. Translated: CASSQESGSPQHF.

The V call is TRBV7-6, the J call TRBJ2-3; TRBD1 matches at 9 bases. From germline, CDR1 is SGHVS and CDR2 FNYEAQ. CDR3 length equals 16 residues. The V gene end was trimmed by 5 bases and the J gene end by 5 bases; junction bases not matched to a gene: 11. CDR3 amino acids: CASSLNPGQGKDTQYF. CDR3 nucleotide sequence: TGTGCCAGCAGCCTTAATCCGGGACAGGGTAAAGATACGCAGTATTTT.

The chain employs TRBV7-3 and TRBJ1-2, with 7 positions matching TRBD1. V was clipped by 5 bases and J by 7 bases; unmatched bases: 7. This CDR3 has 13 amino acids. Germline V gives CDR1 SGHTA, CDR2 FQGTGA. DNA of the CDR3: TGTGCCAGCAGCACGTCAGGGGGAGGTGGCTACACCTTC. Protein sequence: CASSTSGGGGYTF.

This sequence joins TRBV7-2 and TRBJ1-5; 7 nucleotides align to TRBD1. The CDR3 consists of 14 residues. Germline V gene sequence: CDR1 SGHTA, CDR2 FQGNSA. J lost 4 bases, V lost 6 bases, and 6 bases had no gene match. The CDR3 DNA sequence: TGTGCCAGCAGTTTGGGACAGCTAAATCAGCCCCAGCATTTT. Translating gives CASSLGQLNQPQHF.

The genes are TRBV5-6 and TRBJ2-3; tentatively, D is TRBD2 (6 bases). This CDR3 spans 13 amino acids. V gave up 0 bases and J gave up 9 bases, with 11 bases separating them. From germline, CDR1 is SGHDT and CDR2 YYEEEE. CDR3 protein: CASSLGREGTQYF. CDR3 DNA sequence: TGTGCCAGCAGCTTGGGGCGGGAAGGAACGCAGTATTTT. Drawing the rest from reference TRBV5-6 and TRBJ2-3, the complete variable domain is DAGVTQSPTHLIKTRGQQVTLRCSPKSGHDTVSWYQQALGQGPQFIFQYYEEEERQRGNFPDRFSGHQFPNYSSELNVNALLLGDSALYLCASSLGREGTQYFGPGTRLTVL.

This chain uses TRBV19 with TRBJ1-1; no definite D call. The V and J ends lost 7 bases and 0 bases respectively, with 9 bases between them. The germline V gene has CDR1 LNHDA and CDR2 SQIVND (reference sequence). The CDR3 is 13 amino acids. In nucleotides, the CDR3 is TGTGCCAGTACCACTAGGATGAACACTGAAGCTTTCTTT. It codes for CASTTRMNTEAFF.

V usage is TRBV28 and J usage is TRBJ2-2; unclear D gene. Trimming shortened V by 7 bases and J by 0 bases, and 3 bases separated the two germline ends. CDR3 length: 12 amino acids. The germline CDR1 and CDR2 sequences are MDHEN and SYDVKM. DNA of the CDR3: TGTGCCAGCACATCGAACACCGGGGAGCTGTTTTTT. The encoded protein is CASTSNTGELFF.

V and J are TRBV7-2 and TRBJ2-1, with 7 bases lining up with TRBD2. Germline CDR1 SGHTA, CDR2 FQGNSA. The CDR3 has 15 residues. V gave up 1 base and J gave up 6 bases; unmatched junction bases: 6. The CDR3 DNA reads as TGTGCCAGCAGCTTAGAGTTGGGAGGGCGCAATGAGCAGTTCTTC. This gives the protein CASSLELGGRNEQFF.